This T cell receptor beta chain comes out of a study of shared clonotypes between healthy human individuals. Study as a whole: Per-donor plates numbered three CD4 naive, three CD4 memory, two CD8 naive and one CD8 memory.

CDR1 is GTSNPN and CDR2 is SVGIG in the germline V gene (reference sequence). Trimming pared 0 bases from V and 2 bases from J, leaving 7 bases between. The CDR3 is made up of 13 amino acids. Data came from immunoSEQ multiplex PCR; TCRdb stores just in-frame clones and leaves some out. Of roughly 2.6 million clones in the sample, approximately 92% were seen once. From CD4+ cells came CD45RA+ naive and CD45RA-negative memory subsets. Worth noting for this clone: In the same sample, other DNA sequences code for this CDR3.

This chain links TRBV30 with TRBJ1-1, with TRBD1 as a possible D gene (5 bases). Sequenced material: naive CD4+ T cells sorted from blood. Subset of the sample: CD45RA+ positively selected. This TCR came from a man aged 18 to 30 in good health. The CDR3 loop reads CAWSVDRNTEAFF. CDR3 nucleotide sequence: TGTGCCTGGAGTGTAGACAGAAACACTGAAGCTTTCTTT.